The 18 T cell receptor beta chains below come from one sample, sequenced in a study of somatic mutations in cytotoxic T cells in rheumatoid arthritis. Generated by immunoSEQ multiplex PCR, the TCRdb table keeps only in-frame clones and is missing some. The data hold 20,000 to 25,000 clones, with approximately 80% observed a single time. Specimen: CD8+ T cells sorted from blood. The receptors originated from an adult with rheumatoid arthritis.

For the CDR3, the DNA is TGTGCCAGCAGCTTGGAGGAGGGAAACACTGAAGCTTTCTTT. The encoded protein is CASSLEEGNTEAFF. The chain combines TRBV5-4 with TRBJ1-1; no firm D call. V dropped 0 bases and J dropped 2 bases, with 8 bases sitting between them. The CDR3 sequence is 14 residues long. Germline loops: CDR1 SGHNT, CDR2 YYREEE (reference sequence).

The chain joins TRBV5-4 to TRBJ2-1; TRBD2 matches at 10 bases. The germline CDR1 and CDR2 sequences are SGHNT and YYREEE (reference sequence). Trimming removed 4 bases from V and 8 bases from J; junction bases left unmatched: 15. CDR3 size: 17 residues. DNA of the CDR3: TGTGCCAGCAGCCCCCCAGGAGCGGGGGGGCCTTTCGATGAGCAGTTCTTC. Protein sequence: CASSPPGAGGPFDEQFF.

In regard to this clone: The sample carries other DNA sequences with the same CDR3. The chain uses TRBV27 and TRBJ2-2; D gene ambiguous. Trimming removed 3 bases from V and 5 bases from J, with 16 bases in between. This CDR3 region has 16 residues. Germline CDR1 is MNHEY and CDR2 is SMNVEV (reference sequence). CDR3 DNA: TGTGCCAGCAGTTTGATCGGGTTTAGTGGGACCGGGGAGCTGTTTTTT. Its translation is CASSLIGFSGTGELFF.

The chain uses TRBV4-3 and TRBJ1-4; 9 bases are shared with TRBD1. This CDR3 spans 15 amino acids. Germline V gives CDR1 LGHNA, CDR2 YSLEER. V was clipped by 3 bases and J by 5 bases; unmatched bases: 4. CDR3 bases: TGCGCCAGCAGCCAGGGGACAGGGTCAAATGAAAAACTGTTTTTT. This codes for CASSQGTGSNEKLFF.

The table lists this clone with a few counts. The chain is built from TRBV5-5 and TRBJ2-3; D gene ambiguous. V was cut by 0 bases and J by 6 bases, with 14 bases left in between. Germline CDR1 reads SGHKS; CDR2 reads YYEKEE (reference sequence). The CDR3 is made up of 15 amino acids. DNA for the CDR3: TGTGCCAGCAGCTTGGGCGATAGTGAGGTGGATACGCAGTATTTT. This gives the protein CASSLGDSEVDTQYF.

This clone showed up just once. The chain employs TRBV27 and TRBJ2-7; 10 bases agree with TRBD2. J gave up 7 bases and V 5 bases, and 11 bases lay outside the gene matches. The CDR3 consists of 15 residues. The V gene's germline CDR1 is MNHEY and CDR2 SMNVEV (reference sequence). CDR3 nucleotides: TGTGCCAGCAGTGTGTCCGGACTAGCGGCCTGGGAGCAGTACTTC. Protein product: CASSVSGLAAWEQYF.

The chain uses TRBV7-9 and TRBJ1-2; D not certain. This CDR3 is built from 14 residues. The ends were cut back, 4 bases at V and 4 bases at J, with 13 bases in the middle. Germline CDR1 is SEHNR and CDR2 is FQNEAQ (reference sequence). CDR3: CASSSGRPVYGYTF. The CDR3 nucleotides read TGTGCCAGCAGCTCCGGACGGCCCGTCTATGGCTACACCTTC.

The chain couples TRBV13 to TRBJ2-5; 15 bases align to TRBD2. This CDR3 contains 17 residues. CDR1 is PRHDT, CDR2 FYEKMQ, per germline (reference sequence). After removal of 4 bases from V and 2 bases from J, the junction contained 5 bases not matched to a gene. The CDR3 DNA reads as TGTGCCAGCAGCTCCGGGACTAGCGGGGGGTTACAAGAGACCCAGTACTTC. It encodes CASSSGTSGGLQETQYF.

The chain couples TRBV5-6 to TRBJ1-1; D uncertain. The CDR3 sequence is 13 residues long. Trimming took 0 bases from V and 2 from J, leaving 5 bases between them. Germline V gene data show CDR1 as SGHDT and CDR2 as YYEEEE. The CDR3 sequence is CASSLVVNTEAFF. DNA for the CDR3: TGTGCCAGCAGCTTGGTAGTTAACACTGAAGCTTTCTTT.

This clone was seen a few times. In DNA form, the CDR3 reads TGTGCCAGCAGCCAAGATTTACTAGCGGGAGATACGCAGTATTTT. Translation: CASSQDLLAGDTQYF. V gene TRBV4-2 combines with J gene TRBJ2-3; 9 nucleotides agree with TRBD2. Germline V gene lookup returns CDR1 LGHNA and CDR2 YNFKEQ. The CDR3 is 15 residues long. V was clipped by 0 bases and J by 5 bases; unmatched bases: 3.

This clone was seen a handful of times. The genes are TRBV29-1 and TRBJ1-3; TRBD1 agrees at 10 bases. The germline CDR1 and CDR2 sequences are SQVTM and ANQGSEA. This CDR3 is 15 amino acids long. The CDR3, as DNA: TGCATCGCCCTGGGACAGGGGAGTTCTGGAAACACCATATATTTT. Translation: CIALGQGSSGNTIYF.

This clone was detected a few times. The same CDR3 also results from other DNA sequences found in this sample. V gene TRBV5-6 combines with J gene TRBJ2-7, with TRBD1 as a possible D gene (6 bases). Germline V gene sequence: CDR1 SGHDT, CDR2 YYEEEE. The V end was cut by 2 bases, the J end by 2 bases, with 11 bases between. This CDR3 region has 14 residues. The CDR3 sequence is CASSLGQSPYEQYF. The CDR3 DNA reads as TGTGCCAGCAGCTTAGGACAGAGCCCCTACGAGCAGTACTTC.

With respect to this clone: The junction shows a germline mismatch at one end, possibly a read error. This chain links TRBV7-8 with TRBJ2-7; D might be TRBD2 (6 bases). This CDR3 spans 11 amino acids. Per germline, CDR1 SGHVS and CDR2 FQNEAQ. CDR3 region: CASSPAGTLLF. CDR3 DNA sequence: TGTGCCAGCAGTCCTGCAGGGACTCTTTTATTC.

The gene calls are TRBV7-2 and TRBJ1-2, with TRBD1 matching over 7 bases. V shed 3 bases, J shed 4 bases, and the junction held 14 bases outside the gene matches. The germline gives CDR1 SGHTA, CDR2 FQGNSA. CDR3 size: 17 residues. The CDR3 loop is CASSFSGVSGGFYGYTF. In DNA, the CDR3 is TGTGCCAGCAGCTTCTCGGGGGTGTCAGGGGGTTTCTATGGCTACACCTTC.

This rearrangement joins TRBV4-1 to TRBJ2-7, with 8 bases lining up with TRBD1. V lost 0 bases to trimming and J lost 3 bases; unmatched junction nucleotides: 10. The CDR3 spans 17 residues. Germline CDR1 is MGHRA and CDR2 is YSYEKL. The CDR3 loop reads CASSQEGQGAFFYEQYF. Here the CDR3 DNA reads TGCGCCAGCAGCCAAGAAGGGCAGGGGGCTTTTTTCTACGAGCAGTACTTC.

V is TRBV7-2 and J is TRBJ2-7; D call uncertain. The V end was cut by 5 bases, the J end by 5 bases, with 10 bases between. The CDR3 loop spans 12 amino acids. The germline V gene encodes CDR1 SGHTA and CDR2 FQGNSA. CDR3: CASSLTRHEQYF. The CDR3 region has the DNA TGTGCCAGCAGCCTGACAAGACACGAGCAGTACTTC.

Within the sample, this clone is medium-sized. J is TRBJ1-6 and V is TRBV10-3; D remains ambiguous. Germline assignment: CDR1 ENHRY and CDR2 SYGVKD. Between the trimmed V and J ends, which lost 2 bases and 9 bases, there was a span of 11 bases. CDR3 length: 14 amino acids. The CDR3 sequence is CAISEHGRGSPLHF. As DNA, the CDR3 is TGTGCCATCAGTGAGCATGGGCGCGGTTCACCCCTCCACTTT.

This chain connects TRBV4-3 to TRBJ1-2; D may be TRBD1 (5 bases). Germline V gives CDR1 LGHNA, CDR2 YSLEER. The CDR3 is 15 residues long. Trimming stripped 1 base from V and 5 bases from J, with 14 bases between. CDR3 sequence: CASSQGPGSGYGYTF. CDR3 bases: TGCGCCAGCAGCCAAGGCCCAGGGAGTGGTTATGGCTACACCTTC.